Shown below are 15 T cell receptor beta chains from a single sample sequenced in a study of T cells in Graves' hyperthyroidism and ophthalmopathy. Amplification targeted TCR beta CDR3 regions from RNA transcripts. Primed by the HTBI set, a first-round RT-PCR was run on the TCR CDR3. From the multiplex PCR reads, TCRdb called clonotypes with MiXCR, one entry per CDR3 protein. The data show some 560,000 distinct CDR3 sequences, with 15% to 17% seen just once and less than 9.5% held by the top ten. Material: blood. The receptors shown here come from a woman in her thirties with Graves' hyperthyroidism.

In its sample, this clonotype was seen many times. J is TRBJ2-7 and V is TRBV28; 10 positions match TRBD1. Germline trimming cut 8 bases from V and 5 bases from J; bases unmatched to any gene: 9. This CDR3 region has 14 residues. Germline-derived CDR1 and CDR2 are MDHEN and SYDVKM. CDR3 coding DNA: TGTGCCAGCGTCCATCGACAGGGGGCGGACGAGCAGTACTTC. Its protein is CASVHRQGADEQYF.

This clonotype appeared a few times. The rearrangement links TRBV2 to TRBJ1-6; TRBD1 might be the D (6 bases). Trimming pared 5 bases from V and 0 bases from J, leaving 8 bases between. This CDR3 has 15 amino acids. Germline values: CDR1 SNHLY, CDR2 FYNNEI. CDR3 nucleotides: TGTGCCAGCAGTACAGGGAGCTCCTATAATTCACCCCTCCACTTT. Encoded protein: CASSTGSSYNSPLHF. The full variable domain, its missing parts supplied by reference TRBV2 and TRBJ1-6, is EPEVTQTPSHQVTQMGQEVILRCVPISNHLYFYWYRQILGQKVEFLVSFYNNEISEKSEIFDDQFSVERPDGSNFTLKIRSTKLEDSAMYFCASSTGSSYNSPLHFGNGTRLTVT.

This clonotype was detected only a few times. The rearrangement joins TRBV20-1 to TRBJ2-1, with 7 positions matching TRBD2. The CDR3 is made up of 11 amino acids. Germline V gene sequence: CDR1 DFQATT, CDR2 SNEGSKA (reference sequence). The CDR3 DNA reads as TGCAGCAGCGGGGAGTACAATGAGCAGTTCTTC. Translation: CSSGEYNEQFF.

Ten or more counts support this clonotype. The chain joins TRBV12-3 or TRBV12-4 to TRBJ2-7; D is unclear. Trimming left V 4 bases short and J 4 bases short, with 14 bases between. The CDR3 runs 14 residues. CDR3 protein: CASSSGSSSYEQYF. The CDR3 DNA reads as TGTGCCAGCAGTTCCGGGTCATCATCTTACGAGCAGTACTTC.

This clonotype was detected many times. The V gene is TRBV6-6, the J gene TRBJ2-7; 9 bases fit TRBD1. The germline V gene encodes CDR1 MNHNY and CDR2 SVGAGI (reference sequence). CDR3 length equals 16 residues. With V trimmed by 0 bases and J by 4 bases, 7 bases remained unmatched. The CDR3 reads CASSYSAGQGLYEQYF. The CDR3 DNA reads TGTGCCAGCAGTTACTCCGCGGGACAGGGTCTTTACGAGCAGTACTTC.

This chain links TRBV3-1 with TRBJ1-3; D unclear. Trimming took 1 base from V and 0 from J, leaving 7 bases between them. Germline V gene lookup returns CDR1 LGHDT and CDR2 YNNKEL (reference sequence). The CDR3 length is 15 residues. CDR3 protein: CASSQAAVSGNTIYF. Here the CDR3 DNA reads TGTGCCAGCAGCCAAGCGGCAGTCTCTGGAAACACCATATATTTT. Supplemented by reference TRBV3-1 and TRBJ1-3, the full variable domain reads DTAVSQTPKYLVTQMGNDKSIKCEQNLGHDTMYWYKQDSKKFLKIMFSYNNKELIINETVPNRFSPKSPDKAHLNLHINSLELGDSAVYFCASSQAAVSGNTIYFGEGSWLTVV.

The chain carries TRBV19 and TRBJ2-1; 7 nucleotides match TRBD2. Germline values: CDR1 LNHDA, CDR2 SQIVND (reference sequence). V lost 7 bases, J lost 4 bases, and 10 bases stayed unmatched. CDR3 length: 15 residues. CDR3 bases: TGTGCCAGTAACCTAGGACTAGGAAGTTACAATGAGCAGTTCTTC. This sequence encodes CASNLGLGSYNEQFF.

About this clonotype: This clone may be a read error of a much larger clone one base away. The V call is TRBV11-2, the J call TRBJ2-7; 9 positions agree with TRBD2. Germline-derived CDR1 and CDR2 are SGHAT and FQNNGV. This CDR3 comprises 15 residues. Trimming at V came to 4 bases and at J to 3 bases, leaving 7 bases not matched to a gene. In DNA, the CDR3 is TGTGCCAGCAGCTCGCGTCTAGCGGGAATCTACGAGCAGTACTTC. It encodes CASSSRLAGIYEQYF.

The chain uses TRBV7-6 and TRBJ2-2; no clear D. The CDR3 is made up of 12 amino acids. From germline, CDR1 is SGHVS and CDR2 FNYEAQ. Trimming stripped 5 bases from V and 7 bases from J, with 8 bases between. Here the CDR3 reads CASSPMGGELFF. CDR3 nucleotides: TGTGCCAGCAGCCCCATGGGCGGGGAGCTGTTTTTT.

V and J are TRBV9 and TRBJ2-1; no reliable D call. The V end lost 3 bases, the J end lost 12 bases, and 10 bases lay between the germline ends. Germline CDR1 and CDR2: SGDLS and YYNGEE. The CDR3 loop spans 11 amino acids. The CDR3 is CASSAGLGQFF. In DNA, the CDR3 is TGTGCCAGCAGCGCTGGGCTAGGGCAGTTCTTC.

This clonotype appeared many times. This chain links TRBV27 with TRBJ2-7, with D possibly called TRBD1 or TRBD2 (7 bases each). The V gene lost 3 bases and the J gene lost 3 bases, with 15 bases spanning the gap. CDR3 length: 15 residues. Germline lookup yields CDR1 MNHEY and CDR2 SMNVEV (reference sequence). CDR3 DNA sequence: TGTGCCAGCAGTTTTGGGGGGGGACAGTTCTACGAGCAGTACTTC. The encoded protein is CASSFGGGQFYEQYF.

This clonotype was counted many times. The chain has TRBV20-1 and TRBJ2-1, with a tentative D call TRBD2 (7 bases). V lost 6 bases and J 3 bases, leaving 24 bases between the germline ends. Germline V gene data show CDR1 as DFQATT and CDR2 as SNEGSKA (reference sequence). The CDR3 spans 17 residues. CDR3 residues: CSAPGEGWTTSYNEQFF. The DNA of the CDR3 is TGCAGTGCCCCAGGGGAGGGCTGGACGACTAGCTACAATGAGCAGTTCTTC.

The chain combines TRBV14 with TRBJ1-6; D is uncertain. The CDR3 loop spans 12 amino acids. Germline loops: CDR1 SGHDN, CDR2 FVKESK. The V and J ends lost 4 bases and 7 bases respectively, with 5 bases between them. CDR3 nucleotides: TGTGCCAGCAGCCTCAAGAATTCACCCCTCCACTTT. Its protein is CASSLKNSPLHF.

This clonotype was detected ten times or more. The chain combines TRBV11-2 with TRBJ2-1, with D hard to call. The length of the CDR3 is 12 residues. The germline CDR1 and CDR2 sequences are SGHAT and FQNNGV. V was pared by 4 bases and J by 7 bases, with 8 bases between. Here the CDR3 DNA reads TGTGCCAGCAGCTGGGTTGCAAATGAGCAGTTCTTC. It codes for CASSWVANEQFF. The full variable domain, in which reference TRBV11-2 and TRBJ2-1 provide the parts outside the CDR3, is EAGVAQSPRYKIIEKRQSVAFWCNPISGHATLYWYQQILGQGPKLLIQFQNNGVVDDSQLPKDRFSAERLKGVDSTLKIQPAKLEDSAVYLCASSWVANEQFFGPGTRLTVL.

As concerns this clonotype: At one end, the junction sequence differs from germline, possibly due to a read error. The chain has TRBV18 and TRBJ2-1, with 10 bases that match TRBD2. Germline values: CDR1 KGHSH, CDR2 LQKENI. There are 14 residues in the CDR3. The CDR3 region is CASLPRTSGEEQFF. DNA of the CDR3: TGTGCCAGCTTACCACGGACTAGCGGCGAAGAGCAGTTCTTC.